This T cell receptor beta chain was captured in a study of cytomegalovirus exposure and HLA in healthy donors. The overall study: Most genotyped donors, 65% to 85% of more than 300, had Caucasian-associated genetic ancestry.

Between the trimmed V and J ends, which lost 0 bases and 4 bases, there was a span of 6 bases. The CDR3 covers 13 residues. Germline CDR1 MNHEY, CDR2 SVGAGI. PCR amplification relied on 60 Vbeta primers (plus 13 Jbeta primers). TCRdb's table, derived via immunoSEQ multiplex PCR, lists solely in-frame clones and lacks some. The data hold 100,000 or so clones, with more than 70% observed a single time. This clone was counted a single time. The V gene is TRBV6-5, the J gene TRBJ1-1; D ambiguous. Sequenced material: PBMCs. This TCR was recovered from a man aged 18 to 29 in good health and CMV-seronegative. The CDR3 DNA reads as TGTGCCAGCAGTTACTCGCGGGGCACTGAAGCTTTCTTT. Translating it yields CASSYSRGTEAFF.